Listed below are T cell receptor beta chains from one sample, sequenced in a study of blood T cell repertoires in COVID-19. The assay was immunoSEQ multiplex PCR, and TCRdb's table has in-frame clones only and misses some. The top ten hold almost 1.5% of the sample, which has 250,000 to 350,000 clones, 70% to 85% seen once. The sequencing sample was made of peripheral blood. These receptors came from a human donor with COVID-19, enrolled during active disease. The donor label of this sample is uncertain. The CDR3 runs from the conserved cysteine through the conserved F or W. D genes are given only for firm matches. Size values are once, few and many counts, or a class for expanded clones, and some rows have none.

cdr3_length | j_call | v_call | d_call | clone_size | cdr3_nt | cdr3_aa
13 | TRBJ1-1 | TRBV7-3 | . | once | TGTGCCAGCAGTGGGCAGGTGGGAGCTGAAGCTTTCTTT | CASSGQVGAEAFF
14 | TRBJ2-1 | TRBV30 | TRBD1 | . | TGTGCCTGGAGTGTACGCAGGGGGAACAATGAGCAGTTCTTC | CAWSVRRGNNEQFF
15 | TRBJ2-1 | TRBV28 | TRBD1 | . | TGTGCCAGCAGACAACAGGGGGTCTCCTACAATGAGCAGTTCTTC | CASRQQGVSYNEQFF
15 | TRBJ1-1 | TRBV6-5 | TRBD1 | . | TGTGCCAGCAGGGACAGGGGAGCGATGAACACTGAAGCTTTCTTT | CASRDRGAMNTEAFF
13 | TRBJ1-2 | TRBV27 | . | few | TGTGCCAGCAGTGTAACAGGGAGAGGAGGCTACACCTTC | CASSVTGRGGYTF
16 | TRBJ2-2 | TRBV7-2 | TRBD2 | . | TGTGCCAGCAGCTTAGCTAGCGGGGGGAACACCGGGGAGCTGTTTTTT | CASSLASGGNTGELFF
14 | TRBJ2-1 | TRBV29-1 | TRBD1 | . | TGCAGCGTTCATAGTGGGACAGGGAGCCTTGAGCAGTTCTTC | CSVHSGTGSLEQFF
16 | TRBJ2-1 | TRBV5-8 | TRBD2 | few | TGTGCCAGCAGCTGGGAGGGGAGGGTTAGTAGCAATGAGCAGTTCTTC | CASSWEGRVSSNEQFF
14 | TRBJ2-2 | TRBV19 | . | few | TGTGCCAGTAGTATATCCAGGGACACCGGGGAGCTGTTTTTT | CASSISRDTGELFF
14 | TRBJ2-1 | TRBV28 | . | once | TGTGCCAGCAGAGAGCCCGGCGGCCTTTTTGAGCAGTTCTTC | CASREPGGLFEQFF
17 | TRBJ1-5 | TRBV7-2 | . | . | TGTGCCAGCAGTCCGGGAAAATATGGAGGATCCCATCAGCCCCAGCATTTT | CASSPGKYGGSHQPQHF
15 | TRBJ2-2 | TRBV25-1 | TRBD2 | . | TGTGCCAGCAGACCATCGGGAGGTTCTACCGGGGAGCTGTTTTTT | CASRPSGGSTGELFF
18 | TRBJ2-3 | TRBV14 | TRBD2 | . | TGTGCCAGCAGCCAAGACCAGGGACTAGCGGGAGGGACAGATACGCAGTATTTT | CASSQDQGLAGGTDTQYF
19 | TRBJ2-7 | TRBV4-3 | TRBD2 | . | TGCGCCAGCAGCCAAGAGGTACTAGCGGGAGTTGTTTCGGGCTACGAGCAGTACTTC | CASSQEVLAGVVSGYEQYF
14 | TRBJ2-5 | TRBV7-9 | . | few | TGTGCCAGCAGCCTAGGACAGCCTCAAGAGACCCAGTACTTC | CASSLGQPQETQYF
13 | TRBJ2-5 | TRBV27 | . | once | TGTGCCAGCAGTAGTACCTGGGAGGAGACCCAGTACTTC | CASSSTWEETQYF